This is a list of T cell receptor beta chains from one sample in a study of beta chain features in type 1 diabetes. Data came from immunoSEQ multiplex PCR; TCRdb stores just in-frame clones and leaves some out. The table includes more than 550,000 clones, 11% to 15% detected once. The sample was naive CD4+ T cells from blood. These receptors all stem from a man in his late teens or twenties with type 1 diabetes. The CDR3 runs from the conserved cysteine through the conserved F or W. The D gene is left open where the match is weak. Clone size, where shown, is once, few, many, or a class for clones that have expanded.

D gene: TRBD2; clone size: few; J gene: TRBJ2-1; V gene: TRBV7-9; CDR3 DNA: TGTGCCAGCAGTGAAAGCGGGAGAAGTGAGCAGTTCTTC; CDR3 protein: CASSESGRSEQFF
D gene: -; clone size: few; J gene: TRBJ1-6; V gene: TRBV14; CDR3 DNA: TGTGCCAGCAGCCCAGCCTACAGGTTCAGAAATTCACCCCTCCACTTT; CDR3 protein: CASSPAYRFRNSPLHF
D gene: TRBD2; clone size: -; J gene: TRBJ2-1; V gene: TRBV5-1; CDR3 DNA: TGCGCCAGCACAGGAGAAAGGCGGCTAGCGGGCTACAATGAGCAGTTCTTC; CDR3 protein: CASTGERRLAGYNEQFF
D gene: TRBD1; clone size: -; J gene: TRBJ1-4; V gene: TRBV7-6; CDR3 DNA: TGTGCCAGCAGCTTAGACCCGGACAGGGCCCGGCCTGAAAAACTGTTTTTT; CDR3 protein: CASSLDPDRARPEKLFF
D gene: TRBD2; clone size: -; J gene: TRBJ2-5; V gene: TRBV9; CDR3 DNA: TGTGCCAGCAGCGTAGAAATAGCGGGGAAAGGAGAGACCCAGTACTTC; CDR3 protein: CASSVEIAGKGETQYF
D gene: TRBD2; clone size: -; J gene: TRBJ2-1; V gene: TRBV9; CDR3 DNA: TGTGCCAGCAGCGTAGGGGCGGGGAGGGACTACAATGAGCAGTTCTTC; CDR3 protein: CASSVGAGRDYNEQFF
D gene: -; clone size: -; J gene: TRBJ1-2; V gene: TRBV30; CDR3 DNA: TGTGCCTTCTCGGAGGCGCTGTATGGCTACACCTTC; CDR3 protein: CAFSEALYGYTF
D gene: -; clone size: few; J gene: TRBJ2-1; V gene: TRBV7-2; CDR3 DNA: TGTGCCAGCAGCTTACCGACTAGCAATGAGCAGTTCTTC; CDR3 protein: CASSLPTSNEQFF
D gene: -; clone size: few; J gene: TRBJ1-1; V gene: TRBV7-2; CDR3 DNA: TGTGCCAGCGTCCTATACGGGAACACTGAAGCTTTCTTT; CDR3 protein: CASVLYGNTEAFF
D gene: -; clone size: -; J gene: TRBJ2-1; V gene: TRBV30; CDR3 DNA: TGTGCCTGGCTCCGCGCGGGACTCCTAACCAATGAGCAGTTCTTC; CDR3 protein: CAWLRAGLLTNEQFF
D gene: -; clone size: -; J gene: TRBJ1-5; V gene: TRBV6-5; CDR3 DNA: TGTGCCAGCGGGAGAGGCAATCAGCCCCAGCATTTT; CDR3 protein: CASGRGNQPQHF
D gene: -; clone size: few; J gene: TRBJ2-5; V gene: TRBV7-2; CDR3 DNA: TGTGCCAGCAGCCCCCCAGAGGGTAGGGAGACCCAGTACTTC; CDR3 protein: CASSPPEGRETQYF
D gene: TRBD1; clone size: few; J gene: TRBJ1-3; V gene: TRBV18; CDR3 DNA: TGTGCCAGCTCATCAGGGGGCCGATTCTCTGGAAACACCATATATTTT; CDR3 protein: CASSSGGRFSGNTIYF
D gene: TRBD1; clone size: few; J gene: TRBJ2-2; V gene: TRBV9; CDR3 DNA: TGTGCCAGCACCCCTGGGACAGGGAACACCGGGGAGCTGTTTTTT; CDR3 protein: CASTPGTGNTGELFF
D gene: -; clone size: -; J gene: TRBJ2-1; V gene: TRBV30; CDR3 DNA: TGTGCCTGGAGTCCCATTAGCGTTAGCTCCTACAATGAGCAGTTCTTC; CDR3 protein: CAWSPISVSSYNEQFF
D gene: -; clone size: few; J gene: TRBJ2-3; V gene: TRBV9; CDR3 DNA: TGTGCCAGCACCCGTTTCGGGGTAAATAGCGCAGATACGCAGTATTTT; CDR3 protein: CASTRFGVNSADTQYF
D gene: -; clone size: few; J gene: TRBJ2-3; V gene: TRBV7-7; CDR3 DNA: TGTGCTAGCAGCCCACTTAACGGAGATACGCAGTATTTT; CDR3 protein: CASSPLNGDTQYF
D gene: -; clone size: few; J gene: TRBJ1-2; V gene: TRBV29-1; CDR3 DNA: TGCAGCGTTTACAGCGAGAACTATGGCTACACCTTC; CDR3 protein: CSVYSENYGYTF
D gene: -; clone size: -; J gene: TRBJ2-3; V gene: TRBV5-1; CDR3 DNA: TGCGCCAGCAGCCAGGGACACGGGGGAGATACGCAGTATTTT; CDR3 protein: CASSQGHGGDTQYF
D gene: TRBD1; clone size: few; J gene: TRBJ2-3; V gene: TRBV29-1; CDR3 DNA: TGCAGCGTGAGACAGGGCTTGACAGATACGCAGTATTTT; CDR3 protein: CSVRQGLTDTQYF
D gene: -; clone size: -; J gene: TRBJ2-5; V gene: TRBV19; CDR3 DNA: TGTGCCAGTAGATATCAAGAGACCCAGTACTTC; CDR3 protein: CASRYQETQYF
D gene: TRBD2; clone size: -; J gene: TRBJ2-1; V gene: TRBV19; CDR3 DNA: TGTGCCAGTAGTAAGGCGGGAGGGAGCTCCTACAATGAGCAGTTCTTC; CDR3 protein: CASSKAGGSSYNEQFF
D gene: -; clone size: -; J gene: TRBJ2-5; V gene: TRBV27; CDR3 DNA: TGTGCCAGCAGTTTACGTGGTGGCGAGACCCAGTACTTC; CDR3 protein: CASSLRGGETQYF
D gene: TRBD1; clone size: -; J gene: TRBJ2-1; V gene: TRBV5-1; CDR3 DNA: TGCGCCAGCAGCTTCCGGGACAGGGCTTACAATGAGCAGTTCTTC; CDR3 protein: CASSFRDRAYNEQFF
D gene: -; clone size: few; J gene: TRBJ2-1; V gene: TRBV10-3; CDR3 DNA: TGTGCCATCAGTGGAGGGGAGAGCAGCTCCTACAATGAGCAGTTCTTC; CDR3 protein: CAISGGESSSYNEQFF
D gene: -; clone size: -; J gene: TRBJ2-7; V gene: TRBV2; CDR3 DNA: TGTGCCAGCGTTTGGGGGTACGAGCAGTACTTC; CDR3 protein: CASVWGYEQYF
D gene: TRBD1; clone size: few; J gene: TRBJ1-5; V gene: TRBV4-2; CDR3 DNA: TGTGCCAGCAGCCATGAGACAGGGGGAGATCAGCCCCAGCATTTT; CDR3 protein: CASSHETGGDQPQHF
D gene: -; clone size: -; J gene: TRBJ1-2; V gene: TRBV11-2; CDR3 DNA: TGTGCCAGCAGCCCTTTACTCGGAGCGCTCTATGGCTACACCTTC; CDR3 protein: CASSPLLGALYGYTF
D gene: TRBD1; clone size: few; J gene: TRBJ1-2; V gene: TRBV4-1; CDR3 DNA: TGCGCCAGCAGCCAAGAACCGGGACAGGGCAACTATGGCTACACCTTC; CDR3 protein: CASSQEPGQGNYGYTF
D gene: TRBD1; clone size: few; J gene: TRBJ1-1; V gene: TRBV30; CDR3 DNA: TGTGCCTGGAGGAAGAAGGCAGGGGGCTTGAACACTGAAGCTTTCTTT; CDR3 protein: CAWRKKAGGLNTEAFF
D gene: -; clone size: few; J gene: TRBJ2-7; V gene: TRBV5-1; CDR3 DNA: TGCGCCAGCAGCTTGGCAGGGACCGGGTCGTACGAGCAGTACTTC; CDR3 protein: CASSLAGTGSYEQYF
D gene: -; clone size: -; J gene: TRBJ2-1; V gene: TRBV9; CDR3 DNA: TGTGCCAGCAGCGATTCATACGGGGCCGGGACAATGGGCCCCAATGAGCAGTTCTTC; CDR3 protein: CASSDSYGAGTMGPNEQFF
D gene: -; clone size: -; J gene: TRBJ1-2; V gene: TRBV5-6; CDR3 DNA: TGTGCCAGCAGCTTGGACGGGGTAGCTAACTATGGCTACACCTTC; CDR3 protein: CASSLDGVANYGYTF
D gene: -; clone size: -; J gene: TRBJ2-5; V gene: TRBV30; CDR3 DNA: TGTGCCTGGACTAGGGTGGAGACCCAGTACTTC; CDR3 protein: CAWTRVETQYF
D gene: -; clone size: -; J gene: TRBJ1-2; V gene: TRBV4-3; CDR3 DNA: TGCGCCAGCAGCCAAGATCTAATAGGCTATGGCTACACCTTC; CDR3 protein: CASSQDLIGYGYTF
D gene: -; clone size: -; J gene: TRBJ2-2; V gene: TRBV2; CDR3 DNA: TGTGCCAGCAGATCGGGGGACGGGAACACCGGGGAGCTGTTTTTT; CDR3 protein: CASRSGDGNTGELFF
D gene: TRBD1; clone size: -; J gene: TRBJ1-1; V gene: TRBV9; CDR3 DNA: TGTGCCAGCAGCATACAGGGGAGAACTGAAGCTTTCTTT; CDR3 protein: CASSIQGRTEAFF
D gene: TRBD1; clone size: once; J gene: TRBJ1-2; V gene: TRBV5-1; CDR3 DNA: TGCGCCAGCAGAGAAGTAGGGGGCGCATATGGCTACACCTTC; CDR3 protein: CASREVGGAYGYTF
D gene: -; clone size: -; J gene: TRBJ2-7; V gene: TRBV28; CDR3 DNA: TGTGCCAGCAGCTCTAGCTCCGGCGAGCAGTACTTC; CDR3 protein: CASSSSSGEQYF
D gene: -; clone size: few; J gene: TRBJ1-2; V gene: TRBV5-1; CDR3 DNA: TGCGCCAGCAGCTCCCAGGGTGACTATGGCTACACCTTC; CDR3 protein: CASSSQGDYGYTF
D gene: -; clone size: few; J gene: TRBJ1-6; V gene: TRBV25-1; CDR3 DNA: TGTGCCAGCCCGGGGCCGGGCAGTTCTTCACCCCTCCACTTT; CDR3 protein: CASPGPGSSSPLHF
D gene: -; clone size: -; J gene: TRBJ2-1; V gene: TRBV7-7; CDR3 DNA: TGTGCTAGCAGCTTAGGGGGGGAATACAATGAGCAGTTCTTC; CDR3 protein: CASSLGGEYNEQFF
D gene: -; clone size: -; J gene: TRBJ1-1; V gene: TRBV7-2; CDR3 DNA: TGTGCCAGCAGCTTACAGGGTGGCGACACTGAAGCTTTCTTT; CDR3 protein: CASSLQGGDTEAFF
D gene: -; clone size: -; J gene: TRBJ2-2; V gene: TRBV1; CDR3 DNA: TGCACCAGCAGCCAGGAAGTGGCACCTAACACCGGGGAGCTGTTTTTT; CDR3 protein: CTSSQEVAPNTGELFF
D gene: -; clone size: few; J gene: TRBJ1-5; V gene: TRBV30; CDR3 DNA: TGTGCCTGGAGTATCAGGGACAATCAGCCCCAGCATTTT; CDR3 protein: CAWSIRDNQPQHF